A selection of T cell receptor beta chains follows, all from one sample in a study of blood T cell repertoires in COVID-19. The repertoire was sequenced with immunoSEQ multiplex PCR; TCRdb's copy has only in-frame clones and lacks some. The sample consists of 400,000 or so clones, about 88% of them appearing once. The sequenced sample consisted of peripheral blood. These receptors originate from a middle-aged woman with COVID-19, enrolled during active disease. Both conserved end residues are part of each CDR3.

TRBV19	TRBJ2-1	CASSTIFLDSGEQFF
TRBV19	TRBJ1-1	CASSIDSMRITEAFF
TRBV5-4	TRBJ2-7	CASTHRAGTGQGAREQYF
TRBV28	TRBJ1-2	CASSLQTGEVGYTF
TRBV6-2/TRBV6-3	TRBJ1-2	CASSSERGARYGYTF
TRBV28	TRBJ2-7	CASSLQPGQGSEQYF
TRBV11-3	TRBJ1-1	CASSLRTGDTEAFF
TRBV7-2	TRBJ1-2	CASSGGPNYGYTF
TRBV19	TRBJ1-5	CASNTNSPNQPQHF
TRBV2	TRBJ1-3	CASSHRSSGNTIYF
TRBV28	TRBJ2-1	CASSLWQGLSNEQFF
TRBV28	TRBJ2-1	CASSFLEGAHNEQFF
TRBV28	TRBJ1-5	CASNQGSGRQPQHF
TRBV18	TRBJ1-1	CASSYTTIRGEAFF
TRBV6-1	TRBJ2-5	CASSEGLAGSQETQYF
TRBV19	TRBJ1-5	CASSYVRQTINQPQHF
TRBV19	TRBJ1-6	CASSPGQGSSPLHF
TRBV9	TRBJ1-1	CASSVGDTLNTEAFF
TRBV2	TRBJ2-3	CASSASGFSTDTQYF
TRBV27	TRBJ2-1	CASSLDRGRRGSEQFF
TRBV28	TRBJ1-6	CASTPPTGVNSPLHF
TRBV5-5	TRBJ1-1	CASSIQGPNTEAFF
TRBV7-2	TRBJ1-1	CASSPRDRGRRAFF
TRBV5-1	TRBJ2-1	CASSLFNRYNEQFF
TRBV15	TRBJ1-5	CATSRDSSNQPQHF
TRBV5-1	TRBJ2-7	CASSLYSSYEQYF
TRBV5-1	TRBJ1-2	CASSLGQNTYGYTF
TRBV5-6	TRBJ1-3	CASSGGGKGNTIYF
TRBV5-1	TRBJ2-3	CASSGGPQSFTDTQYF